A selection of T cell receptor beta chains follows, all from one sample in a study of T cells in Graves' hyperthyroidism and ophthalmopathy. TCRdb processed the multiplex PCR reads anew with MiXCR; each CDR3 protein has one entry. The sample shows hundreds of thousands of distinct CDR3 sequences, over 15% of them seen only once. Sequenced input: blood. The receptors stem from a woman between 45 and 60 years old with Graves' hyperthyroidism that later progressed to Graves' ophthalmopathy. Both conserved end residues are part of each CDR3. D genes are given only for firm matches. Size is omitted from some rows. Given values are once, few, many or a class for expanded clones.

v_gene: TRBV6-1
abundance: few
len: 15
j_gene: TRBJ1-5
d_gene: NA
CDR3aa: CASRPRGGAGQPQHF
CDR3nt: TGTGCCAGCAGACCTAGGGGAGGAGCAGGTCAGCCCCAGCATTTT

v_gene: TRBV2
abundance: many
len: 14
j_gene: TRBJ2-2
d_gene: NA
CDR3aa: CASSEFWNTGELFF
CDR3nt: TGTGCCAGCAGTGAATTCTGGAACACCGGGGAGCTGTTTTTT

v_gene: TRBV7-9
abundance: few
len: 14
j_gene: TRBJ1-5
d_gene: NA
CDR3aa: CASSREAGNQPQHF
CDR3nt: TGTGCCAGCAGCAGAGAGGCAGGGAATCAGCCCCAGCATTTT

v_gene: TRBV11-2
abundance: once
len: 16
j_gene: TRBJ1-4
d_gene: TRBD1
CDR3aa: CASSLRTGGFNEKLFF
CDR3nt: TGTGCCAGCAGCCTCCGGACAGGGGGCTTTAATGAAAAACTGTTTTTT

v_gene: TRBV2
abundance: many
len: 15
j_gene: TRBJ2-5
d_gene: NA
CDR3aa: CASSEDSHEGETQYF
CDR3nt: TGTGCCAGCAGCGAGGACAGTCACGAAGGGGAGACCCAGTACTTC

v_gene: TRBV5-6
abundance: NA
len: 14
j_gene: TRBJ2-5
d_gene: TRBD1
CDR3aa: CASSRPGGFETQYF
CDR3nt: TGTGCCAGCAGCAGGCCAGGGGGATTTGAGACCCAGTACTTC

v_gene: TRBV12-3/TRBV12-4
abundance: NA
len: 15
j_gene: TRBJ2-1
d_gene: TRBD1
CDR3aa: CASSLSTGFYNEQFF
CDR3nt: TGTGCCAGCAGTTTATCGACAGGGTTCTACAATGAGCAGTTCTTC

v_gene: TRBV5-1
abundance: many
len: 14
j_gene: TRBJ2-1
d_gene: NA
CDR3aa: CASSLKGLGNEQFF
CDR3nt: TGCGCCAGCAGCCTCAAGGGCCTGGGGAATGAGCAGTTCTTC

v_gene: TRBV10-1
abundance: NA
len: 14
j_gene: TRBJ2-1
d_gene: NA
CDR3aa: CASSDPRNYNEQFF
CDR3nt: TGCGCCAGCAGTGATCCGCGAAATTACAATGAGCAGTTCTTC

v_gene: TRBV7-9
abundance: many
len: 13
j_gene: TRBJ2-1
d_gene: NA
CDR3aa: CASSSLLNDEQFF
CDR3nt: TGTGCCAGCAGCTCCCTCTTAAACGATGAGCAGTTCTTC

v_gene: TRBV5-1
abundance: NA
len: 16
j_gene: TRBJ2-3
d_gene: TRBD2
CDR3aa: CASSSSGGGPGDTQYF
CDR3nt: TGCGCCAGCAGCTCCTCCGGCGGGGGGCCGGGAGATACGCAGTATTTT

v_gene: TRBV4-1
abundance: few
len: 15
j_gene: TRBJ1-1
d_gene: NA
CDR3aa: CASSPQGTSGTEAFF
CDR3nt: TGCGCCAGCAGCCCACAGGGAACATCGGGCACTGAAGCTTTCTTT

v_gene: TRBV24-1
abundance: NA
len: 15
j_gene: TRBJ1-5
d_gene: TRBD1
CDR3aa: CATSDTGGAVQPQHF
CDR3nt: TGTGCCACCAGTGACACAGGGGGCGCGGTTCAGCCCCAGCATTTT

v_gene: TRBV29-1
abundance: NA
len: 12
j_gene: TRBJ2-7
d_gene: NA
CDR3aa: CSARDTAYEQYF
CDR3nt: TGCAGCGCCCGGGACACAGCCTACGAGCAGTACTTC

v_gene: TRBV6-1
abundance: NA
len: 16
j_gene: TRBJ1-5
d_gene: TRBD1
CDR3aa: CASSSGTVYSNQPQHF
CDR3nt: TGTGCCAGCAGCTCCGGGACAGTCTATAGCAATCAGCCCCAGCATTTT

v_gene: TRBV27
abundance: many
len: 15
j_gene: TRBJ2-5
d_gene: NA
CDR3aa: CASSSPGTYQETQYF
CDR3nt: TGTGCCAGCAGTTCCCCCGGGACTTACCAAGAGACCCAGTACTTC

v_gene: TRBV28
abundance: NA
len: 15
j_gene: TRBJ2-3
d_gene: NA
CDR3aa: CATSDPGTSTDTQYF
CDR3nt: TGTGCCACCAGTGACCCGGGTACTAGCACAGATACGCAGTATTTT

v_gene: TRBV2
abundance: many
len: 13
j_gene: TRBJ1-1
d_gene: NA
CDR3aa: CASSEDRVTEAFF
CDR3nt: TGTGCCAGCAGTGAAGACAGGGTGACTGAAGCTTTCTTT

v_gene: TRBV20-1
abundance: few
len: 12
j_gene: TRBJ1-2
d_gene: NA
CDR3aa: CSASTGSRGYTF
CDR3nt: TGCAGTGCTTCCACAGGGTCCAGGGGCTACACCTTC

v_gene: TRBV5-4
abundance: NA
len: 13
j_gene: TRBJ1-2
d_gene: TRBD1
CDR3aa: CASRFPGTDGYTF
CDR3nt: TGTGCCAGCAGGTTCCCCGGGACAGATGGCTACACCTTC

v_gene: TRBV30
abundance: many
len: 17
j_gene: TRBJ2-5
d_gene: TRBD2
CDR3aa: CAWSVRGMGLAGETQYF
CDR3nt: TGTGCCTGGAGTGTACGGGGAATGGGACTAGCGGGCGAGACCCAGTACTTC

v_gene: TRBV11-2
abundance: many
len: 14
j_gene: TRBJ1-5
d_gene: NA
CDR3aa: CASSLDVGGQPQHF
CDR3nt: TGTGCCAGCAGCCTGGACGTGGGCGGTCAGCCCCAGCATTTT

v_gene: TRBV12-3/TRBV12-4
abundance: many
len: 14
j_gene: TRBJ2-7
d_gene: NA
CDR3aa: CSSSLRAQGYEQYF
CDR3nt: TGTTCCAGCAGTTTGCGAGCACAGGGCTACGAGCAGTACTTC

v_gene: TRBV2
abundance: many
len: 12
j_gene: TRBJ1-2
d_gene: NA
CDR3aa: CASSVTDYGYTF
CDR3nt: TGTGCCAGCAGTGTAACGGACTATGGCTACACCTTC

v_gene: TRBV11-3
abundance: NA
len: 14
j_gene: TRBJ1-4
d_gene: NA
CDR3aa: CASSLDPFDEKLFF
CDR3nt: TGTGCCAGCAGCTTAGATCCCTTCGATGAAAAACTGTTTTTT

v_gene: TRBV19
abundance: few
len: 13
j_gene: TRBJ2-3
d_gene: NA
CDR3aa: CASSVTGADTQYF
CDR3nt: TGTGCCAGTAGTGTCACCGGGGCAGATACGCAGTATTTT

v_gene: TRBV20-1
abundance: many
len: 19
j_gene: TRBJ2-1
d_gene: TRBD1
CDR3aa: CSARDRGQGIWSAYNEQFF
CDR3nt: TGCAGTGCTAGAGATCGAGGACAGGGGATTTGGAGCGCCTACAATGAGCAGTTCTTC

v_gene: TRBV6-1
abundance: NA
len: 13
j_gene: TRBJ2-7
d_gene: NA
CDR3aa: CASSETRGYEQYF
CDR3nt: TGTGCCAGCAGTGAAACCAGGGGCTACGAGCAGTACTTC

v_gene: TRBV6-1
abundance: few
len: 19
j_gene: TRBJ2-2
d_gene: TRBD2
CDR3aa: CASRRTSGGPISNTGELFF
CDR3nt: TGTGCCAGCAGGAGGACTAGCGGGGGTCCAATTTCGAACACCGGGGAGCTGTTTTTT

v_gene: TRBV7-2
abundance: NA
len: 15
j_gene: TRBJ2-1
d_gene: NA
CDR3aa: CASSLLRLGGHEQFF
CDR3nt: TGTGCCAGCAGCTTACTCAGACTAGGGGGACACGAGCAGTTCTTC

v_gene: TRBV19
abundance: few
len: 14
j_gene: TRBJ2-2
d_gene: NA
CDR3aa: CASKGGPNTGELFF
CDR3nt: TGTGCCAGTAAAGGGGGGCCAAACACCGGGGAGCTGTTTTTT

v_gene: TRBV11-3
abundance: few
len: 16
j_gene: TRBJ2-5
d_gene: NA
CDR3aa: CASSPRVGIGQETQYF
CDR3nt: TGTGCCAGCAGCCCGCGGGTGGGGATAGGACAAGAGACCCAGTACTTC